The 10 T cell receptor beta chains below were found in one sample sequenced in a study of OX40 agonist ivuxolimab in advanced cancers. Method: immunoSEQ multiplex PCR; TCRdb's copy keeps in-frame clones and lacks some. The sample shows 65,000 to 75,000 clones, over 85% of them seen only once. The specimen was CD4+ or CD8+ T cells sorted from blood, collected in a trial of the OX40 agonist ivuxolimab. These receptors came from an adult with an advanced solid tumor such as melanoma, head and neck, liver or kidney cancer.

The chain uses TRBV2 and TRBJ1-2, with D uncertain. CDR3 length: 14 residues. Germline lookup yields CDR1 SNHLY and CDR2 FYNNEI. The V and J ends lost 5 bases and 0 bases respectively, with 10 bases between them. The CDR3 bases are TGTGCCAGCAGTCGGGAGCCCTCTAACTATGGCTACACCTTC. Translated: CASSREPSNYGYTF.

V is TRBV5-1 and J is TRBJ1-1; D might be TRBD1 (5 bases). The CDR3 is 13 amino acids. Germline CDR1 reads SGHRS; CDR2 reads YFSETQ. Deletions cut 7 bases from V and 1 base from J, with 11 bases between. In DNA, the CDR3 is TGCGCCAGCGACCTGGGGGGGAACACTGAAGCTTTCTTT. This encodes CASDLGGNTEAFF.

The chain has TRBV6-1 and TRBJ1-5; D is possibly TRBD1 (6 bases). This CDR3 is built from 15 residues. The V end was cut by 7 bases, the J end by 0 bases, with 13 bases between. CDR1 and CDR2 from the germline V gene are MNHNS and SASEGT. CDR3 in amino acids: CASIRQGPSNQPQHF. CDR3 DNA: TGTGCCAGCATCCGTCAGGGGCCTAGCAATCAGCCCCAGCATTTT.

Here the CDR3 reads CASSLSQRATEAFF. The CDR3 nucleotides read TGTGCCAGCAGTTTATCGCAGCGGGCCACTGAAGCTTTCTTT. V gene TRBV6-6 combines with J gene TRBJ1-1, with D hard to call. Deletions cut 4 bases from V and 4 bases from J, with 13 bases between. Per germline, CDR1 MNHNY and CDR2 SVGAGI (reference sequence). The CDR3 has 14 amino acids.

This chain joins TRBV5-5 and TRBJ1-5; D ambiguous. The CDR3 has 15 amino acids. Looked up from germline, CDR1 is SGHKS and CDR2 is YYEKEE (reference sequence). The V and J ends lost 0 bases and 3 bases respectively, with 10 bases between them. The CDR3 DNA reads as TGTGCCAGCAGCTTGGAGGCAGCTAACAATCAGCCCCAGCATTTT. Its protein is CASSLEAANNQPQHF.

Of note for this clone: An end of the junction differs from the germline gene, which may be a read error. V usage is TRBV7-7 and J usage is TRBJ2-3; perhaps TRBD2 as D (6 bases). The germline V gene encodes CDR1 SSHAT and CDR2 FNYEAQ (reference sequence). CDR3 length: 15 amino acids. CDR3 bases: TGTGCTAGCAGCTTATTGGCTAGCGCCACAGATACGCAGTATTTT. It translates to CASSLLASATDTQYF.

The chain combines TRBV4-2 with TRBJ2-3; the match to TRBD2 covers 16 bases. Looked up from germline, CDR1 is LGHNA and CDR2 is YNFKEQ. Trimming took 2 bases from V and 4 from J; bases not matched to a gene: 6. The CDR3 length is 18 residues. Written as DNA, the CDR3 is TGTGCCAGCAGCCAACAGGGACTAGCGGGGGGGTCGGCAGATACGCAGTATTTT. It is translated as CASSQQGLAGGSADTQYF.

The chain is built from TRBV11-1 and TRBJ2-1, with 10 bases that match TRBD2. This CDR3 spans 13 amino acids. The V and J ends lost 2 bases and 14 bases, in that order; junction bases with no gene match: 6. CDR1 is SGHAT, CDR2 FQDESV, per germline (reference sequence). The CDR3 nucleotides read TGTGCCAGCAGCTTAAAGCTAGCGGGGGACGAGTTCTTC. Translating gives CASSLKLAGDEFF. The variable domain in full, completed from reference TRBV11-1 and TRBJ2-1, reads EAEVAQSPRYKITEKSQAVAFWCDPISGHATLYWYRQILGQGPELLVQFQDESVVDDSQLPKDRFSAERLKGVDSTLKIQPAELGDSAMYLCASSLKLAGDEFFGPGTRLTVL.

The V and J genes are TRBV5-8 and TRBJ2-7; the D gene could be TRBD1 or TRBD2 (5 bases each). The CDR3 length is 14 residues. CDR1 and CDR2 (germline): SGHTS, YDEGEE. The V gene lost 6 bases and the J gene lost 2 bases, with 15 bases spanning the gap. Here the CDR3 reads CASTRGRSTYEQYF. CDR3 nucleotide sequence: TGTGCCAGCACCCGGGGCAGGAGTACCTACGAGCAGTACTTC.

The chain carries TRBV5-4 and TRBJ2-3; 8 nucleotides align to TRBD2. The V gene end was trimmed by 0 bases and the J gene end by 3 bases; junction bases not matched to a gene: 3. CDR1 is SGHNT and CDR2 is YYREEE in the germline V gene (reference sequence). The CDR3 contains 15 residues. CDR3 in DNA: TGTGCCAGCAGCTTGGATCCTAGCGGGACAGATACGCAGTATTTT. This gives the protein CASSLDPSGTDTQYF.